The 12 T cell receptor beta chains given below trace back to one sample, sequenced in a study of blood T cells in healthy people across ages. Using a J-beta primer mix together with a sample-barcoded 5' primer, a second PCR was run for about 6 to 11 cycles. TCRdb fed the 5' RACE reads into MiXCR, producing one record per CDR3 protein. The top ten hold roughly 3.8% of the sample, which has about 800,000 distinct CDR3 sequences, around 25% seen once. In addition, the sample was reused for a study of T cells of mothers and their children.

The specimen was blood. The receptors were sampled from a boy aged 5-17 years in good health.

Comments on this clonotype: At one end the junction does not follow the germline gene, possibly because of a read error. V is TRBV7-9 and J is TRBJ1-2; D is undetermined. This CDR3 region has 12 residues. Per the germline V gene, CDR1 is SEHNR and CDR2 is FQNEAQ (reference sequence). The DNA for the CDR3 is TGTGCCAGCAGCTTAGATTCTCTTCATTCCTTCTTC. Residues: CASSLDSLHSFF.

The V and J genes are TRBV7-9 and TRBJ2-7, with no clear D. Germline V gene sequence: CDR1 SEHNR, CDR2 FQNEAQ (reference sequence). V gave up 8 bases and J gave up 5 bases, with 13 bases separating them. The CDR3 totals 12 residues. For the CDR3, the DNA is TGTGCCAGCGGTGTAGGGCCCCACGAGCAGTACTTC. Protein sequence: CASGVGPHEQYF.

The chain couples TRBV15 to TRBJ1-4; no reliable D call. The CDR3 is 18 residues long. V lost 5 bases, J lost 0 bases, and 19 bases lay in between. Germline loops: CDR1 LNHNV, CDR2 YYDKDF (reference sequence). The CDR3 here is CATSSEGRVVTTNEKLFF. CDR3 DNA: TGTGCCACCAGCTCAGAAGGGCGAGTCGTGACAACTAATGAAAAACTGTTTTTT.

This clonotype came up once. The chain combines TRBV20-1 with TRBJ2-7, with unresolved D. Germline values: CDR1 DFQATT, CDR2 SNEGSKA (reference sequence). V was shortened by 1 base and J by 1 base, with 17 bases between the two germline ends. This CDR3 has 16 amino acids. The CDR3 nucleotides are TGCAGTGCTAGAGGTCGGAGCACAGTACTATCCTACGAGCAGTACTTC. As protein: CSARGRSTVLSYEQYF.

V usage is TRBV28 and J usage is TRBJ1-2; 12 bases are a match to TRBD1. CDR1 MDHEN and CDR2 SYDVKM come from the germline V gene. The CDR3 length is 17 residues. V lost 2 bases and J lost 6; bases outside the gene matches: 10. In DNA form, the CDR3 reads TGTGCCAGCAGTTTACTCCCAGGGACAGGGGGCTTGGATGGCTACACCTTC. Its protein product is CASSLLPGTGGLDGYTF.

This clonotype was recorded a few times. The V and J genes are TRBV14 and TRBJ2-7, with 9 bases fitting TRBD2. V lost 2 bases, J lost 4 bases, and 9 bases stayed unmatched. This CDR3 spans 16 amino acids. CDR1 and CDR2 (germline): SGHDN, FVKESK. CDR3 in amino acids: CASSQNPSGTRYEQYF. The CDR3 DNA follows: TGTGCCAGCAGCCAAAATCCTAGCGGGACGCGGTACGAGCAGTACTTC.

In DNA, the CDR3 is TGCAGTGCTAGCCCGACGTTCGGGACAGTGAACACTGAAGCTTTCTTT. Translating it yields CSASPTFGTVNTEAFF. The chain couples TRBV20-1 to TRBJ1-1; 7 bases match TRBD1. V gave up 3 bases and J gave up 0 bases; unmatched junction bases: 10. The CDR3 spans 16 residues. Germline lookup yields CDR1 DFQATT and CDR2 SNEGSKA (reference sequence).

The CDR3 sequence is CASSLGVAILTGELFF. The DNA for the CDR3 is TGCGCCAGCAGCTTGGGTGTTGCTATCCTGACCGGGGAGCTGTTTTTT. The V gene is TRBV5-1, the J gene TRBJ2-2, with D unclear. Between the trimmed V and J ends, which lost 0 bases and 5 bases, there was a span of 14 bases. The CDR3 is 16 residues long. Germline CDR1 and CDR2: SGHRS and YFSETQ.

V gene TRBV27 combines with J gene TRBJ1-2; D call uncertain. Per germline, CDR1 MNHEY and CDR2 SMNVEV (reference sequence). The CDR3 contains 12 residues. The V end lost 6 bases, the J end lost 8 bases, and 13 bases lay between the germline ends. DNA of the CDR3: TGTGCCAGCAGAACAGATCAACACGGCTACACCTTC. Its translation: CASRTDQHGYTF.

The chain combines TRBV24-1 with TRBJ2-5; 8 bases fit TRBD2. The V gene end was trimmed by 1 base and the J gene end by 5 bases; junction bases not matched to a gene: 5. The CDR3 loop spans 15 amino acids. The germline CDR1 and CDR2 sequences are KGHDR and SFDVKD. The CDR3 loop reads CATSDFSGGEETQYF. The CDR3 DNA sequence: TGTGCCACCAGTGATTTCAGCGGGGGCGAGGAGACCCAGTACTTC.

The rearrangement uses TRBV28 and TRBJ2-3; D unclear. Germline CDR1 is MDHEN and CDR2 is SYDVKM. Trimming removed 6 bases from V and 0 bases from J, with 10 bases in between. This CDR3 region has 14 residues. The CDR3 DNA sequence: TGTGCCAGCAGAGTATCCGGGAGCACAGATACGCAGTATTTT. Translation: CASRVSGSTDTQYF.

This clonotype appeared a few times. This rearrangement joins TRBV24-1 to TRBJ2-3, with 11 bases identical to TRBD1. This CDR3 region has 15 residues. Germline trimming cut 7 bases from V and 4 bases from J; bases unmatched to any gene: 6. Germline loops: CDR1 KGHDR, CDR2 SFDVKD. The CDR3 spells CATSPGQGVSDTQYF. As DNA, the CDR3 is TGTGCCACCAGCCCGGGACAGGGGGTCTCAGATACGCAGTATTTT.